A selection of T cell receptor beta chains follows, all from one sample in a study of blood T cell repertoires in COVID-19. Clones were read by immunoSEQ multiplex PCR, and TCRdb kept only the in-frame ones, dropping some. Counted here are about 69,000 clones, around 77% occurring once; the ten biggest clones make up 16%. Sequencing input: peripheral blood. Receptors were obtained from a man aged 55 to 70 with acute or convalescent COVID-19. The CDR3 runs from the conserved cysteine through the conserved F or W. The D gene is left open where the match is weak. A clone size is listed for some rows: how often the clone was seen (once, few, many), or a class if it is expanded.

J	D	V	size	CDR3	DNA
TRBJ1-2	TRBD1	TRBV5-5	-	CASRTTGNYGYTF	TGTGCCAGCAGGACGACAGGGAACTATGGCTACACCTTC
TRBJ1-5	-	TRBV7-2	-	CASSFVGGGNQPQHF	TGTGCCAGCAGCTTCGTGGGCGGGGGCAATCAGCCCCAGCATTTT
TRBJ1-5	-	TRBV5-1	-	CASSLEGGEDPQHF	TGCGCCAGCAGCTTGGAAGGAGGGGAGGATCCCCAGCATTTT
TRBJ2-3	TRBD2	TRBV11-1	-	CASRPSGGRFTDTQYF	TGTGCCAGCAGACCGTCGGGGGGGCGTTTCACAGATACGCAGTATTTT
TRBJ1-5	-	TRBV24-1	few	CATSDLVVGRRPQHF	TGTGCCACCAGTGATTTGGTAGTGGGGAGAAGACCCCAGCATTTT
TRBJ1-5	-	TRBV6-2/TRBV6-3	-	CASSYSGQLSNQPQHF	TGTGCCAGCAGTTACTCCGGACAGCTGAGCAATCAGCCCCAGCATTTT
TRBJ1-3	-	TRBV25-1	-	CASSDTGSGNTIYF	TGTGCCAGCAGTGATACAGGGTCTGGAAACACCATATATTTT
TRBJ1-1	-	TRBV7-2	-	CASSFMSGDTEAFF	TGTGCCAGCAGCTTCATGTCGGGAGACACTGAAGCTTTCTTT
TRBJ2-7	-	TRBV5-1	-	CASSLQVSSYEQYF	TGCGCCAGCAGCTTACAGGTTTCCTCCTACGAGCAGTACTTC
TRBJ2-1	TRBD2	TRBV18	-	CASSNRRGSGGSDNEQFF	TGTGCCAGCTCCAACAGGAGGGGTAGCGGGGGGAGTGACAATGAGCAGTTCTTC
TRBJ1-4	-	TRBV18	-	CASSDRNEKLFF	TGTGCCAGCTCCGATAGAAATGAAAAACTGTTTTTT
TRBJ1-2	TRBD1	TRBV19	-	CASRPGTGYGYTF	TGTGCCAGTAGACCTGGGACAGGCTATGGCTACACCTTC